Listed below are T cell receptor beta chains from one sample, sequenced in a study of Ad26.COV2.S vaccination and SARS-CoV-2 variants. Data came from immunoSEQ multiplex PCR; TCRdb stores just in-frame clones and leaves some out. The sample holds 350,000 to 450,000 clones; 70% to 90% are singletons and the top ten take approximately 3.5%. Here the sequenced sample was peripheral blood, taken in a trial of Ad26.COV2.S vaccine versus placebo. All receptors come from a person aged 18-60 years who received the Ad26.COV2.S COVID-19 vaccine or a placebo. CDR3s include the opening cysteine and the closing phenylalanine or tryptophan. D genes are given only for firm matches. Clone size is stated in some rows and not others, as once, few, many or a class when expanded.

cdr3_length	v_call	j_call	d_call	clone_size	cdr3_nt	cdr3_aa
21	TRBV3-1/TRBV3-2	TRBJ1-6	TRBD1	NA	TGTGCCAGCAGCCAAGATCGTACCCGGACAGGGGTGAACACCTATAATTCACCCCTCCACTTT	CASSQDRTRTGVNTYNSPLHF
13	TRBV5-1	TRBJ2-7	TRBD1	NA	TGCGCCAGCAGCTTGGAGGGGGCCTATAGGGAGTACTTC	CASSLEGAYREYF
15	TRBV5-1	TRBJ1-2	NA	many	TGCGCCAGCAGCTTGGAGGGCAGAGTTGAGAATGGCTACACCTTC	CASSLEGRVENGYTF
14	TRBV30	TRBJ1-2	NA	NA	TGTGCCTGGAGTATTACCGGAGGAGGCTATGGCTACACCTTC	CAWSITGGGYGYTF
11	TRBV5-1	TRBJ2-1	NA	once	TGCGCCAGCAGCAATTTCGATGAGCAGTTCTTC	CASSNFDEQFF
16	TRBV5-1	TRBJ1-1	TRBD1	once	TGCGCCAGCAGCCCCGCCGGGACAGGGGGCGCGAATGAAGCTTTCTTT	CASSPAGTGGANEAFF
13	TRBV18	TRBJ1-5	NA	NA	TGTGCCAGCTCACCACCGGGTCTTCAGCCCCAGCATTTT	CASSPPGLQPQHF
21	TRBV4-2	TRBJ2-1	NA	NA	TGTGCCAGCAGCCACCAACAGGGGGCTAGCGGGATTATTAGCTCCTACAATGAGCAGTTCTTC	CASSHQQGASGIISSYNEQFF
16	TRBV19	TRBJ2-6	NA	NA	TGTGCCAGTAGTACGGGACGGACCTCTGGGGCCAACGTCCTGACTTTC	CASSTGRTSGANVLTF
14	TRBV7-8	TRBJ2-2	NA	NA	TGTGCCAGCAGCTTAGCCTTCGCTTCCGGGGAGCTGTTTTTT	CASSLAFASGELFF
15	TRBV9	TRBJ2-5	TRBD1	NA	TGTGCCAGCAGCGTAGAAAACAGGGGCCAAGAGACCCAGTACTTC	CASSVENRGQETQYF
14	TRBV13	TRBJ1-2	TRBD1	NA	TGTGCCAGCAGCCCCGGGACAGGAGCCTATGGCTACACCTTC	CASSPGTGAYGYTF
17	TRBV7-9	TRBJ2-7	TRBD1	NA	TGTGCCAGCTCAGGGGGCGCCGGGAGTCAAGGCCATTACGAGCAGTACTTC	CASSGGAGSQGHYEQYF
14	TRBV30	TRBJ1-1	TRBD1	NA	TGTGCCTGGGGCAGGGACAGCACTGCCTCGGAAGCTTTCTTT	CAWGRDSTASEAFF
13	TRBV30	TRBJ2-7	TRBD2	few	TGTGCCTCAACAACGGGGGGCTCCTACGAGCAGTACTTC	CASTTGGSYEQYF
14	TRBV9	TRBJ2-5	NA	NA	TGTGCCAGCAGCGTAGAGTGGGGGTTTGAGACCCAGTACTTC	CASSVEWGFETQYF
13	TRBV7-9	TRBJ1-2	NA	once	TGTGCCAGCAGCTTTTCAGGGTCTGATGGCTACACCTTC	CASSFSGSDGYTF
14	TRBV7-2	TRBJ2-7	TRBD1	NA	TGTGCCAGCAGCACTCGACAGGGCCCCTACGAGCAGTACTTC	CASSTRQGPYEQYF
13	TRBV4-3	TRBJ2-3	NA	once	TGCGCCAGCAGCCAAGATCTGGAAGATACGCAGTATTTT	CASSQDLEDTQYF
15	TRBV27	TRBJ2-7	TRBD1	once	TGTGCCAGCAGTTTATACCAACAGGGGCCCCACGAGCAGTACTTC	CASSLYQQGPHEQYF
15	TRBV28	TRBJ2-7	NA	few	TGTGCCAGCATCCCCTCCGGGACCTCCTTCTACGAGCAGTACTTC	CASIPSGTSFYEQYF
19	TRBV3-1/TRBV3-2	TRBJ2-7	TRBD2	NA	TGTGCCAGCAGCCAGGAGGGAGGTAGGACTAGCGGGAGGGCCTACGAGCAGTACTTC	CASSQEGGRTSGRAYEQYF
15	TRBV10-2	TRBJ1-1	NA	NA	TGCGCCAGCATGGGGGTACAGGGCACGAACACTGAAGCTTTCTTT	CASMGVQGTNTEAFF
15	TRBV4-1	TRBJ1-5	NA	few	TGCGCCAGCAGCCAAGATTTGAGGGGCAATCAGCCCCAGCATTTT	CASSQDLRGNQPQHF
15	TRBV18	TRBJ1-1	TRBD1	few	TGTGCCAGCTCACCACGACAGGGGGCGGGCACTGAAGCTTTCTTT	CASSPRQGAGTEAFF
15	TRBV25-1	TRBJ2-7	TRBD1	NA	TGTGCCAGCAGTCCCACCGGGACAGGGTCCTACGAGCAGTACTTC	CASSPTGTGSYEQYF
12	TRBV28	TRBJ2-1	NA	NA	TGTGCCAGCAGTTTGGGGGGAAATGAGCAGTTCTTC	CASSLGGNEQFF
15	TRBV18	TRBJ2-5	NA	NA	TGTGCCAGCTCACCCCCCAGCACACTCGGAGAGACCCAGTACTTC	CASSPPSTLGETQYF
15	TRBV27	TRBJ1-6	NA	few	TGTGCCAGCACCGAAGCGAGCTCCTATAATTCACCCCTCCACTTT	CASTEASSYNSPLHF
16	TRBV29-1	TRBJ2-1	TRBD2	NA	TGCAGCGTTGAGCATTCTAGCGGGGCCAAGTTTGGTGAGCAGTTCTTC	CSVEHSSGAKFGEQFF
15	TRBV7-9	TRBJ1-3	TRBD1	NA	TGTGCCAGCAGACGGACAGGGTACTCTGGAAACACCATATATTTT	CASRRTGYSGNTIYF
16	TRBV5-4	TRBJ2-5	TRBD2	NA	TGTGCCAGCAGTCTCCTAGCGGGGGGGATTGGAGAGACCCAGTACTTC	CASSLLAGGIGETQYF
17	TRBV19	TRBJ1-5	TRBD1	once	TGTGCCAGTAGCGGAGACCCTATGCAGGGGGCGAATCAGCCCCAGCATTTT	CASSGDPMQGANQPQHF
14	TRBV18	TRBJ1-5	TRBD1	NA	TGTGCCAGCTCACCAACAGGGGGCGATCAGCCCCAGCATTTT	CASSPTGGDQPQHF
13	TRBV18	TRBJ1-1	NA	NA	TGTGCCAGCTCACCACAGAAGAACACTGAAGCTTTCTTT	CASSPQKNTEAFF
13	TRBV28	TRBJ1-1	NA	NA	TGTGCCAGCAGCCTGACAGGAAACACTGAAGCTTTCTTT	CASSLTGNTEAFF
14	TRBV28	TRBJ2-7	TRBD1	NA	TGTGCCAGCAAACCAAGGGGGACAGGGACTACGAGCCACTTC	CASKPRGTGTTSHF
15	TRBV6-4	TRBJ2-1	TRBD2	NA	TGTGCCAGCAGTGCTGCGGGAGGGGTTTACAATGAGCAGTTCTTC	CASSAAGGVYNEQFF
13	TRBV7-2	TRBJ2-1	TRBD2	NA	TGTGCCAGCAGCTTAGAGTATAGCGGGACGAGGTTCTTC	CASSLEYSGTRFF
16	TRBV10-1	TRBJ1-1	TRBD1	NA	TGCGCCAGCAGTGAGTCAAGTGGACAGGGGGGGACTGAAGCTTTCTTT	CASSESSGQGGTEAFF
13	TRBV12-3/TRBV12-4	TRBJ2-5	NA	NA	TGTGCCAGCAGTGCACGGGATGGGGGGACCCAGTACTTC	CASSARDGGTQYF
17	TRBV6-1	TRBJ1-3	TRBD1	NA	TGTGCCAGCAGTGGGCGACAGGGTGAGAGCTCTGGAAACACCATATATTTT	CASSGRQGESSGNTIYF
13	TRBV7-2	TRBJ1-5	NA	NA	TGTGCCAGCAGCTTCCCGGGGAGTCAGCCCCAGCATTTT	CASSFPGSQPQHF
13	TRBV5-6	TRBJ2-1	NA	NA	TGTGCCAGCAGCTTGGGGCGAGACAATGAGCAGTTCTTC	CASSLGRDNEQFF